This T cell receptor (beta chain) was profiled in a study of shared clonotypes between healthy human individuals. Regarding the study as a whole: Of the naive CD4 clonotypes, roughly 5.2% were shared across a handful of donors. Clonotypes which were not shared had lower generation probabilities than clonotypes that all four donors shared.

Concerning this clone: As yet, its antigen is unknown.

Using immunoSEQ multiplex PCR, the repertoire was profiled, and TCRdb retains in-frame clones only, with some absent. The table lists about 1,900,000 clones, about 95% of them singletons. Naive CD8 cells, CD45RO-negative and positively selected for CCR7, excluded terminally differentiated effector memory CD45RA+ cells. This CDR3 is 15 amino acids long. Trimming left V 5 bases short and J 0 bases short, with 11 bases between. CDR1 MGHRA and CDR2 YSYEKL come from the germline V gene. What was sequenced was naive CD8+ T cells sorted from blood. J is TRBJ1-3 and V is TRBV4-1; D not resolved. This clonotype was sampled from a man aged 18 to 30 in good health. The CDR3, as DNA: TGCGCCAGCAGCTACCGACCGACCTCTGGAAACACCATATATTTT. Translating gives CASSYRPTSGNTIYF.